The rows below give T cell receptor beta chains drawn from one sample of a study of blood T cell repertoires in COVID-19. TCRdb's copy holds only in-frame clones and misses some; the assay was immunoSEQ multiplex PCR. The sample has approximately 470,000 clones; 87% are singletons. The sample taken for sequencing was PBMCs or T cells enriched from blood (not recorded which). The origin of the receptors is a woman aged 18 to 35 who had recovered from COVID-19. CDR3s include the opening cysteine and the closing phenylalanine or tryptophan. Fields, in order: D gene, V gene, J gene, clone size, CDR3 DNA, CDR3 protein. A D gene is named only where the DNA matches it firmly. Clone sizes are given selectively: once, few, many, or a class where the clone is expanded.

.	TRBV4-1	TRBJ1-2	.	TGCGCCAGCAGCCAAGTGACGGGAGGGCCTCTATATGGCTACACCTTC	CASSQVTGGPLYGYTF
TRBD2	TRBV6-5	TRBJ2-5	.	TGTGCCAGCAGCTACGGACTAGCGGTTGCTCAAGAGACCCAGTACTTC	CASSYGLAVAQETQYF
TRBD1	TRBV4-1	TRBJ1-1	.	TGCGCCAGCAGCCGACCTACTCAGGGGGCGGCTGAAGCTTTCTTT	CASSRPTQGAAEAFF
.	TRBV30	TRBJ1-6	.	TGTGCCTGGATCGGAGTCGGTAATTCACCCCTCCACTTT	CAWIGVGNSPLHF
TRBD2	TRBV20-1	TRBJ2-3	.	TGCAGTGCTAGTCTCGGACTAGCGGGGCACCGGGATACGCAGTATTTT	CSASLGLAGHRDTQYF
TRBD1	TRBV7-2	TRBJ1-5	.	TGTGCCAGCAGCTTCGTAGGAGGGGGCCCAAATCAGCCCCAGCATTTT	CASSFVGGGPNQPQHF
TRBD1	TRBV10-3	TRBJ1-1	.	TGTGCCATCAGAACAGGGGGCAACACTGAAGCTTTCTTT	CAIRTGGNTEAFF
.	TRBV7-2	TRBJ1-1	once	TGTGCCAGCAGCCATAATTTACAGGGTGGGGACACTGAAGCTTTCTTT	CASSHNLQGGDTEAFF
TRBD1	TRBV18	TRBJ1-1	.	TGTGCCAGCTTAAGGGACAGGATGAACACTGAAGCTTTCTTT	CASLRDRMNTEAFF
TRBD1	TRBV5-4	TRBJ2-3	.	TGTGCCAGCAGCTTAGTGGGACAGTCCACAGATACGCAGTATTTT	CASSLVGQSTDTQYF
TRBD1	TRBV2	TRBJ1-2	.	TGTGCCAGCCAGGGACAGACCTATGGCTACACCTTC	CASQGQTYGYTF
TRBD1	TRBV27	TRBJ1-2	once	TGTGCCAGCAGTTCAAACAGGGGACCAAACTATGGCTACACCTTC	CASSSNRGPNYGYTF
.	TRBV7-9	TRBJ2-2	once	TGTGCCAGCAGCCCTAGTTCCACCGGGGAGCTGTTTTTT	CASSPSSTGELFF
.	TRBV28	TRBJ2-3	.	TGTGCCAGCAGCCCACGGGTAGGGGGAGATACGCAGTATTTT	CASSPRVGGDTQYF
.	TRBV5-4	TRBJ2-7	.	TGTGCCAGCAGCTTGGACAGGAACTCCTACGAGCAGTACTTC	CASSLDRNSYEQYF
TRBD2	TRBV4-1	TRBJ2-5	once	TGCGCCAGCAGCCTGGGACTAGCGGGGGGGCCGGCGGGAGAGACCCAGTACTTC	CASSLGLAGGPAGETQYF
TRBD1	TRBV5-1	TRBJ1-1	.	TGCGCCAGCAGCTTGTCTCTAGGACAGGCGAACACTGAAGCTTTCTTT	CASSLSLGQANTEAFF
TRBD1	TRBV30	TRBJ1-5	.	TGTGCCTGGAGCGGGACAGATCAGCCCCAGCATTTT	CAWSGTDQPQHF
TRBD1	TRBV11-2	TRBJ1-1	few	TGTGCCAGCAGCTCGAGGGGGACAGGGAAGGGCACTGAAGCTTTCTTT	CASSSRGTGKGTEAFF
.	TRBV7-2	TRBJ1-4	.	TGTGCCAGCAGCTGGAAAGGGGCAACTAATGAAAAACTGTTTTTT	CASSWKGATNEKLFF
.	TRBV28	TRBJ1-6	.	TGTGCCAGCAGCCCGGGGGGTAGATCACCCCTCCACTTT	CASSPGGRSPLHF
TRBD1	TRBV3-1/TRBV3-2	TRBJ2-1	.	TGTGCCAGCAGGGGGACAGGGGGAGTGGGGGAGCAGTTCTTC	CASRGTGGVGEQFF
TRBD1	TRBV7-8	TRBJ2-1	.	TGTGCCAGCAGCTCTCGACAGGGGTCCTACAATGAGCAGTTCTTC	CASSSRQGSYNEQFF
.	TRBV5-1	TRBJ1-4	.	TGCGCCAGCAGCCCGTGGACAGCCGTGGGGATTGAAAAACTGTTTTTT	CASSPWTAVGIEKLFF
.	TRBV3-1/TRBV3-2	TRBJ1-5	.	TGTGCCAGCAGCCAAGAAGGGCTGGGGGCGGGTCAGCCCCAGCATTTT	CASSQEGLGAGQPQHF
.	TRBV28	TRBJ1-1	.	TGTGCCAGCAGTTTAGGGCACATTGAAGCTTTCTTT	CASSLGHIEAFF
.	TRBV3-1/TRBV3-2	TRBJ1-1	.	TGTGCCAGCAGCCAAGATTCTGGGAGACAGGAGAACACTGAAGCTTTCTTT	CASSQDSGRQENTEAFF
TRBD2	TRBV6-5	TRBJ2-5	.	TGTGCCAGCAGTCGGGGGGTCCAAGAGACCCAGTACTTC	CASSRGVQETQYF
.	TRBV7-9	TRBJ1-6	.	TGTGCCAGCAGCTTAGCGGTCGAGGGAGGTTCACCCCTCCACTTT	CASSLAVEGGSPLHF
.	TRBV11-2	TRBJ2-1	.	TGTGCCAGCAGCTCCGCTAACGAGCAGTTCTTC	CASSSANEQFF
.	TRBV19	TRBJ1-4	once	TGTGCCAGTAGCACGAGACGAGGGTCAACCAGTGAAAAACTGTTTTTT	CASSTRRGSTSEKLFF
TRBD1	TRBV7-8	TRBJ1-5	.	TGTGCCAGCAGCCGGACCCCGGGACAGGGGCCCAATCAGCCCCAGCATTTT	CASSRTPGQGPNQPQHF
TRBD2	TRBV18	TRBJ2-5	.	TGTGCCAGCTCGCCTAGACTAGCGGGGGGCCAAGAGACCCAGTACTTC	CASSPRLAGGQETQYF
.	TRBV19	TRBJ2-2	.	TGTGCCAGTAGGGAGGCAGGGGCTAACACCGGGGAGCTGTTTTTT	CASREAGANTGELFF
.	TRBV30	TRBJ2-1	.	TGTGCCTGGAGTCTGCGGGTAGGCGGTGAGCAGTTCTTC	CAWSLRVGGEQFF
TRBD1	TRBV30	TRBJ1-2	.	TGTGCCTGGACCCCAGCCGGGACAGCTTATGGCTACACCTTC	CAWTPAGTAYGYTF
.	TRBV28	TRBJ1-5	.	TGTGCCAGCAGTTTAGTGTCCGTCAATCAGCCCCAGCATTTT	CASSLVSVNQPQHF
.	TRBV28	TRBJ2-5	once	TGTGCCAGCAGTTTATCGGTGCAAGAGACCCAGTACTTC	CASSLSVQETQYF